This entry features one TCR beta chain sequence. Profiled with immunoSEQ multiplex PCR; TCRdb holds only in-frame clones, not every one. The sample lists 150,000 or so clones, approximately 83% occurring once. This specimen belongs to a study of cytotoxic CD8 clonotypes in ibrutinib-treated CLL. Study as a whole: It was after a median 12 months of treatment, range 6 to 36, that response samples were taken.

The input for sequencing was PBMCs, taken after 24 months of ibrutinib treatment. The TCR comes from a human donor with chronic lymphocytic leukemia.

The CDR3 region is CASKLGRQGNTEAFF. The CDR3 nucleotides are TGTGCCAGCAAACTAGGGAGACAGGGGAACACTGAAGCTTTCTTT. This chain connects TRBV28 to TRBJ1-1; TRBD1 agrees at 7 bases. The CDR3 loop spans 15 amino acids. V lost 7 bases and J lost 1; bases outside the gene matches: 9. Germline CDR1 reads MDHEN; CDR2 reads SYDVKM.